This TCR beta chain derives from a study of blood T cell repertoires in COVID-19. Recovered status applied to Cohort 3 donors who had two consecutive negative PCRs. It also applied to those with clearance or with symptom resolution. Unmatched junction bases numbered 6, after V lost 4 bases and J lost 0 bases. This CDR3 is 15 amino acids long. Germline assignment: CDR1 SNHLY and CDR2 FYNNEI. Clones were sequenced by immunoSEQ multiplex PCR, and TCRdb holds only the in-frame ones, with some missing. The sample has a few hundred thousand clones, approximately 87% seen once. What was sequenced was PBMCs or T cells enriched from blood (not recorded which). V is TRBV2 and J is TRBJ2-7; TRBD2 agrees at 7 bases. This receptor was taken from a woman aged 45-65 years who had recovered from COVID-19. CDR3 amino acids: CASSGRSGASYEQYF. Here the CDR3 DNA reads TGTGCCAGCAGTGGTCGAAGCGGGGCCTCCTACGAGCAGTACTTC.